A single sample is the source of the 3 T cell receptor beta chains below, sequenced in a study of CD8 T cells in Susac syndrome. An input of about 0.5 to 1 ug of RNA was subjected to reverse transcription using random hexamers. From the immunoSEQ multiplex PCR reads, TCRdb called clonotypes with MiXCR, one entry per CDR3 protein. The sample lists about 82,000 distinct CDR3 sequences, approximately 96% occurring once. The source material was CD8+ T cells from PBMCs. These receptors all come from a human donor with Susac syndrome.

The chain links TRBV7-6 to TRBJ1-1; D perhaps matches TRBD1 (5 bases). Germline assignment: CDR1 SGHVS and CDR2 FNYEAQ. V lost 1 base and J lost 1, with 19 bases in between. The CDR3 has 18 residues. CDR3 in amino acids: CASSLDPSLGTENTEAFF. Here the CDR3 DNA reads TGTGCCAGCAGCTTAGACCCCAGCCTAGGGACGGAGAACACTGAAGCTTTCTTT.

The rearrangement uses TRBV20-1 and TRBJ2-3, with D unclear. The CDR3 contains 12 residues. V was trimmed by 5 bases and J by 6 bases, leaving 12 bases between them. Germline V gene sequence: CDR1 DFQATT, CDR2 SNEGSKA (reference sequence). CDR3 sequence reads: CSAGLEVDTQYF. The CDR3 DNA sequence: TGCAGTGCTGGGCTAGAGGTGGATACGCAGTATTTT.

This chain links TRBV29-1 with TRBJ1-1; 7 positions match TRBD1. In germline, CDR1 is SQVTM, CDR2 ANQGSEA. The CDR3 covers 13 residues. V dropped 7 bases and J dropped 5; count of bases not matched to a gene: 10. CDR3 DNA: TGCAGCGGAGGATCAGGGGGATGGACTGAAGCTTTCTTT. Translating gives CSGGSGGWTEAFF. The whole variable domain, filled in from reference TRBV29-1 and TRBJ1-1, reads SAVISQKPSRDICQRGTSLTIQCQVDSQVTMMFWYRQQPGQSLTLIATANQGSEATYESGFVIDKFPISRPNLTFSTLTVSNMSPEDSSIYLCSGGSGGWTEAFFGQGTRLTVV.